These 17 T cell receptor beta chains were sequenced from one sample in a study of blood T cell repertoires in COVID-19. The data were produced by immunoSEQ multiplex PCR, yet TCRdb's version contains in-frame clones alone and is incomplete. The data hold 120,000 to 150,000 clones, with around 81% observed a single time. The sequencing sample was made of peripheral blood. The receptors were sampled from a woman in her forties or fifties with acute or convalescent COVID-19.

This clone was observed a few times. The V gene is TRBV12-3 or TRBV12-4, the J gene TRBJ2-7; the match to TRBD1 covers 7 bases. V shed 5 bases, J shed 2 bases, and the junction held 3 bases outside the gene matches. This CDR3 is 13 amino acids long. CDR3 DNA sequence: TGTGCCAGCAGTCCTGGGACAGCCTACGAGCAGTACTTC. This codes for CASSPGTAYEQYF.

A few counts support this clone. The chain has TRBV11-2 and TRBJ1-1; D possibly corresponds to TRBD1 (5 bases). CDR1 SGHAT and CDR2 FQNNGV come from the germline V gene. The V and J ends lost 4 bases and 6 bases respectively, with 15 bases between them. The CDR3 consists of 14 residues. The CDR3: CASSSPGLSPEAFF. CDR3 DNA: TGTGCCAGCAGCTCGCCAGGGCTTTCCCCTGAAGCTTTCTTT.

The V and J genes are TRBV3-1 (or the pseudogene TRBV3-2) and TRBJ1-5, with 7 bases fitting TRBD1. Germline CDR1 is LGHDT and CDR2 is YNNKEL (reference sequence). The V gene end was trimmed by 4 bases and the J gene end by 5 bases; junction bases not matched to a gene: 11. The CDR3 covers 16 residues. The CDR3 reads CASSPSADRNYQPQHF. The CDR3 coding sequence is TGTGCCAGCAGCCCGTCCGCGGACAGGAACTATCAGCCCCAGCATTTT.

V usage is TRBV21-1 and J usage is TRBJ2-1; TRBD2, the table's D call, was not compared with the DNA. TRBV21-1 is tagged as a pseudogene. The CDR3 extends over 15 amino acids. For the CDR3, the DNA is TGTGCCAGCAGCAAAGACTTCCTAGCGGGGAATGAGCAGTTCTTC. This encodes CASSKDFLAGNEQFF.

The genes are TRBV29-1 and TRBJ1-2; the D gene is possibly TRBD1 (5 bases). The CDR3 has 13 amino acids. CDR1 is SQVTM, CDR2 ANQGSEA, per germline. Trimming took 6 bases from V and 6 from J, leaving 17 bases between them. For the CDR3, the DNA is TGCAGCGTCTCCTCGACAGCCAGTCATGGCTACACCTTC. Its protein product is CSVSSTASHGYTF.

The V call is TRBV19, the J call TRBJ2-7; D is undetermined. Germline lookup yields CDR1 LNHDA and CDR2 SQIVND (reference sequence). This CDR3 region has 12 residues. The ends were cut back, 7 bases at V and 7 bases at J, with 14 bases in the middle. The CDR3 DNA sequence: TGTGCCAGTATAGGAGTTGGTCCGGAGCAGTACTTC. This translates into CASIGVGPEQYF.

V and J are TRBV6-5 and TRBJ2-7, with D possibly TRBD2 on 7 matching bases. Trimming stripped 7 bases from V and 5 bases from J, with 15 bases between. Germline loops: CDR1 MNHEY, CDR2 SVGAGI. The CDR3 loop spans 13 amino acids. CDR3 region: CASIFAGADEQYF. The CDR3 coding sequence is TGTGCCAGCATTTTCGCGGGGGCTGACGAGCAGTACTTC.

The chain carries TRBV28 and TRBJ2-7; a possible D gene is TRBD2 (6 bases). Germline V gives CDR1 MDHEN, CDR2 SYDVKM. Trimming left V 7 bases short and J 4 bases short, with 17 bases between. The CDR3 spans 14 residues. CDR3 nucleotide sequence: TGTGCCAGCACCCCGGGCGGGACTGATTACGAGCAGTACTTC. Its protein is CASTPGGTDYEQYF.

The V and J genes are TRBV18 and TRBJ2-3, with D unclear. The ends were cut back, 0 bases at V and 1 base at J, with 14 bases in the middle. This CDR3 comprises 17 residues. Germline CDR1 and CDR2: KGHSH and LQKENI. The CDR3 spells CASSPPLAYEGTDTQYF. The CDR3 DNA sequence: TGTGCCAGCTCACCACCTCTGGCATACGAAGGCACAGATACGCAGTATTTT.

V usage is TRBV21-1 and J usage is TRBJ1-2. TRBV21-1 is termed a pseudogene. This CDR3 spans 13 amino acids. CDR3 loop: CASSIFCMRGYTF. The CDR3 DNA sequence: TGTGCCAGCAGCATTTTTTGTATGCGTGGCTACACCTTC.

The chain recombines TRBV10-3 with TRBJ2-7, with 10 positions matching TRBD2. This CDR3 contains 13 residues. V trimming: 11 bases; J trimming: 4 bases; junction bases outside the gene matches: 8. CDR1 is ENHRY, CDR2 SYGVKD, per germline. The CDR3 DNA is TGTGCCTCTTCGGGACTAGCGCTGTACGAGCAGTACTTC. Protein sequence: CASSGLALYEQYF.

The chain couples TRBV30 to TRBJ1-6; no reliable D call. Trimming shortened V by 1 base and J by 9 bases, and 7 bases separated the two germline ends. Germline V gene sequence: CDR1 GTSNPN, CDR2 SVGIG (reference sequence). The CDR3 covers 12 residues. CDR3 DNA: TGTGCCTGGAGTGACACCATTTCACCCCTCCACTTT. Amino acids: CAWSDTISPLHF.

This rearrangement joins TRBV6-6 to TRBJ1-3; 7 nucleotides agree with TRBD1. J was trimmed by 1 base and V by 2 bases; bases with no gene match: 2. The CDR3 extends over 15 amino acids. Germline V gives CDR1 MNHNY, CDR2 SVGAGI (reference sequence). CDR3 nucleotides: TGTGCCAGCAGTTACCCGACAGGGTCTGGAAACACCATATATTTT. This codes for CASSYPTGSGNTIYF.

Written as DNA, the CDR3 is TGTGCCAGTAGCCAGTCAGGGGCGACTACGAATACGCAGTATTTT. It codes for CASSQSGATTNTQYF. The chain carries TRBV19 and TRBJ2-3; possible D gene TRBD1, 6 bases. V lost 6 bases and J 7 bases, leaving 20 bases between the germline ends. The V gene's germline CDR1 is LNHDA and CDR2 SQIVND (reference sequence). The CDR3 extends over 15 amino acids. Supplemented by reference TRBV19 and TRBJ2-3, the full variable domain reads DGGITQSPKYLFRKEGQNVTLSCEQNLNHDAMYWYRQDPGQGLRLIYYSQIVNDFQKGDIAEGYSVSREKKESFPLTVTSAQKNPTAFYLCASSQSGATTNTQYFGPGTRLTVL.

The V gene is TRBV3-1 (or the pseudogene TRBV3-2), the J gene TRBJ2-2; D may be TRBD1 (6 bases). The CDR3 spans 13 residues. CDR1 is LGHDT, CDR2 YNNKEL, per germline (reference sequence). V lost 1 base and J lost 7, with 7 bases in between. CDR3 sequence: CASSQAGVGELFF. The CDR3 DNA reads TGTGCCAGCAGCCAAGCAGGGGTCGGGGAGCTGTTTTTT.

V gene TRBV29-1 combines with J gene TRBJ1-5; D might be TRBD1 (5 bases). Trimming removed 4 bases at V and 6 bases at J, with 16 bases between. In germline, CDR1 is SQVTM, CDR2 ANQGSEA. The CDR3 is 14 residues long. The DNA of the CDR3 is TGCAGCGTTGCTGCAGGGATGGGCTCTCAGCCCCAGCATTTT. This translates into CSVAAGMGSQPQHF.

The rearrangement uses TRBV18 and TRBJ2-7, with D possibly being TRBD1 (5 bases). The CDR3 length is 13 residues. Germline lookup yields CDR1 KGHSH and CDR2 LQKENI. V was trimmed by 3 bases and J by 3 bases, leaving 9 bases between them. In DNA form, the CDR3 reads TGTGCCAGCTCACCTTCGACAGACTACGAGCAGTACTTC. As protein: CASSPSTDYEQYF.